These T cell receptor beta chains were read from a single sample in a study of T-cell memory formation after mild COVID-19. TCRdb independently ran MiXCR on the 5' RACE reads; one entry per CDR3 protein. The sample carries roughly 190,000 distinct CDR3 sequences, 15% to 20% recorded once. The material sequenced was PBMCs or a T cell subset sorted from them (not recorded which). The origin of the receptors is an adult woman who had mild COVID-19 (a few samples of this study predate the infection). Cell type and time point are not known. CDR3s include the opening cysteine and the closing phenylalanine or tryptophan. D genes are given only for firm matches. The size entry is marked missing in some rows and otherwise reads once, few, many or a size class.

V gene	clone size	D gene	J gene	CDR3 DNA	CDR3 protein
TRBV2	.	.	TRBJ1-5	TGTGCCAGCAGTCCAGGGAAGTATCAGCCCCAGCATTTT	CASSPGKYQPQHF
TRBV5-1	.	.	TRBJ1-2	TGCGCCAGCAGCTTGGGACAGTACTATGGCTACACCTTC	CASSLGQYYGYTF
TRBV6-5	.	TRBD2	TRBJ2-1	TGTGCCAGCAGTAGACTGACGGGACTCCTAGCGGGGGAGCAGTTCTTC	CASSRLTGLLAGEQFF
TRBV24-1	.	TRBD1	TRBJ1-5	TGTGCCACCAGTGATACGACAGGGGCTAACAATCAGCCCCAGCATTTT	CATSDTTGANNQPQHF
TRBV18	many	.	TRBJ2-2	TGTGCCAGCTCACCACCACTTAACACCGGGGAGCTGTTTTTT	CASSPPLNTGELFF
TRBV18	few	TRBD2	TRBJ2-3	TGTGCCAGCTCCATCTCAAGCGGGGGCCGAGGAGATACGCAGTATTTT	CASSISSGGRGDTQYF
TRBV4-2	.	.	TRBJ2-3	TGTGCCAGCAGCCCCCATGGTAGCGGGACAGGAGATACGCAGTATTTT	CASSPHGSGTGDTQYF
TRBV4-2	.	.	TRBJ1-2	TGTGCCAGCAGCCAAGATATCCACAGGGTCGATGGCTACACCTTC	CASSQDIHRVDGYTF
TRBV7-3	many	.	TRBJ1-5	TGTGCCAGCAGCGCCGCCCCTAATCAGCCCCAGCATTTT	CASSAAPNQPQHF
TRBV29-1	.	.	TRBJ1-3	TGCAGCGTTGCAGGGGTGGTTGGAAACACCATATATTTT	CSVAGVVGNTIYF
TRBV23-1	.	.	TRBJ1-4	TGCGCCACCCGGGGAGCATGGAACGAAAAACTGTTTTTT	CATRGAWNEKLFF
TRBV5-1	.	.	TRBJ2-5	TGCGCCAGCATGCGATGGGGGACTCCGCAAGAGACCCAGTACTTC	CASMRWGTPQETQYF
TRBV3-1	.	.	TRBJ2-3	TGTGCCAGCAGCTTCTACAGGGAGAGCACAGATACGCAGTATTTT	CASSFYRESTDTQYF
TRBV12-3/TRBV12-4	.	.	TRBJ1-2	TGTGCCAGCCTCTACCCACCTCTACGGCACCAGCCAAACTATGGCTACACCTTC	CASLYPPLRHQPNYGYTF
TRBV7-6	.	.	TRBJ2-1	TGTGCCAGCAGCTTAGCCCCCCGACTAGTATCCCAAAGGAATGAGCAGTTCTTC	CASSLAPRLVSQRNEQFF
TRBV6-6	.	TRBD1	TRBJ1-1	TGTGCCAGCAGACGTTTGACAGGGGGAAAATCCATGAACACTGAAGCTTTCTTT	CASRRLTGGKSMNTEAFF
TRBV11-3	.	.	TRBJ2-1	TGTGCCAGCCGACCGGGACGGACCTACAATGAGCAGTTCTTC	CASRPGRTYNEQFF
TRBV24-1	.	.	TRBJ2-5	TGTGCCACCAGGGATGGGGCAGACCAAGAGACCCAGTACTTC	CATRDGADQETQYF
TRBV4-2	.	.	TRBJ2-7	TGTGCCAGCAGCCAAGACCCGACGGGTCCCTACGAGCAGTACTTC	CASSQDPTGPYEQYF
TRBV11-2	few	.	TRBJ1-2	TGTGCCAGCAGCTTAGGGCACGGGGGGACTAACTATGGCTACACCTTC	CASSLGHGGTNYGYTF
TRBV5-1	.	.	TRBJ1-5	TGCGCCAGCAGTCCGGGGGGGATCAGCAATCAGCCCCAGCATTTT	CASSPGGISNQPQHF
TRBV6-2/TRBV6-3	.	TRBD1	TRBJ2-2	TGTGCCAGCGGACAGGCCGGGGAGCTGTTTTTT	CASGQAGELFF
TRBV4-2	.	.	TRBJ2-4	TGTGCCAGCAGCCAAGAACCGGGAGCAGCCAAAAACATTCAGTACTTC	CASSQEPGAAKNIQYF
TRBV4-3	.	TRBD1	TRBJ2-7	TGCGCCAGCAGCCATCCGGGACAGGGACTCTACGAGCAGTACTTC	CASSHPGQGLYEQYF
TRBV6-5	few	TRBD1	TRBJ1-2	TGTGCCAGCAGTCCCTCGACAGGGCCCTATGGCTACACCTTC	CASSPSTGPYGYTF
TRBV6-4	.	TRBD1	TRBJ2-2	TGTGCCAGCAGTGACTCTGAGGGGGCCGGGACCGGGGAGCTGTTTTTT	CASSDSEGAGTGELFF
TRBV29-1	many	.	TRBJ1-1	TGCAGCACAATAGATCACGGGTTGAGGGACACTGAAGCTTTCTTT	CSTIDHGLRDTEAFF
TRBV5-1	many	.	TRBJ2-2	TGCGCCAGCAGCTTGAATCCAGGCACCGGGGAGCTGTTTTTT	CASSLNPGTGELFF
TRBV5-1	.	TRBD1	TRBJ2-5	TGCGCCAGCAGCCCGGACAGGGGTAGAATCCAAGAGACCCAGTACTTC	CASSPDRGRIQETQYF
TRBV2	.	.	TRBJ2-5	TGTGCCAGCAGTGATACAGAGACCCAGTACTTC	CASSDTETQYF
TRBV11-2	many	.	TRBJ2-7	TGTGCCAGCACTCTCTCGGACAGCCTCTCCTACGAGCAGTACTTC	CASTLSDSLSYEQYF
TRBV10-3	many	TRBD2	TRBJ2-2	TGTGCCATCAGACATAGCGGGAGCGGGTCTACCGGGGAGCTGTTTTTT	CAIRHSGSGSTGELFF
TRBV6-2/TRBV6-3	.	TRBD1	TRBJ1-5	TGTGCCAGCAGGGACAGGGGGGGTCAGCCCCAGCATTTT	CASRDRGGQPQHF
TRBV5-1	.	TRBD1	TRBJ2-3	TGCGCCAGCAGCCGCGCCGAAGTGCGCAACAGGGGTACGCAGTATTTT	CASSRAEVRNRGTQYF
TRBV10-3	.	.	TRBJ2-1	TGTGCCATCAGTGAGTCACCAGGGACCCTGTACAATGAGCAGTTCTTC	CAISESPGTLYNEQFF
TRBV12-3/TRBV12-4	.	TRBD1	TRBJ1-2	TGTGCCAGCAACCCACAAGCCAGACAGGGATTTGGTGGCTACACCTTC	CASNPQARQGFGGYTF
TRBV18	once	.	TRBJ2-1	TGTGCCAGCTCACCCGGGACCGCGTCCTACAATGAGCAGTTCTTC	CASSPGTASYNEQFF
TRBV7-8	few	TRBD2	TRBJ2-7	TGTGCCAGCATCCTAATCACGGGAGGCTCCTACGAGCAGTACTTC	CASILITGGSYEQYF
TRBV6-6	.	.	TRBJ1-2	TGTGCCAGCAGTTATAGTGAGGGGGGTATCTATGGCTACACCTTC	CASSYSEGGIYGYTF
TRBV12-3/TRBV12-4	few	TRBD1	TRBJ2-7	TGTGCCAGCAGGAACGATGACAGGGTGAGGGAGCAGTACTTC	CASRNDDRVREQYF
TRBV29-1	few	.	TRBJ1-1	TGCAGCGTTGCCGGAGGGACGGCCAACACTGAAGCTTTCTTT	CSVAGGTANTEAFF
TRBV7-2	.	TRBD2	TRBJ2-1	TGTGCCAGCAGCTTAGCTGCCCCCTCCCTAGCGGGAGTATTGGTTGAGCAGTTCTTC	CASSLAAPSLAGVLVEQFF
TRBV4-2	.	TRBD2	TRBJ2-3	TGTGCCAGCAGCCAAGACCCTAGCGGTCACACAGATACGCAGTATTTT	CASSQDPSGHTDTQYF
TRBV18	.	TRBD1	TRBJ2-5	TGTGCCAGCTCACCAAGGACAGGGGGACAAGAGACCCAGTACTTC	CASSPRTGGQETQYF
TRBV7-2	few	.	TRBJ2-1	TGTGCCAGCGGCCAACAGCCCGACAGTGTGCAGTTCTTC	CASGQQPDSVQFF
TRBV20-1	few	TRBD1	TRBJ1-1	TGCAGTGCTAGAGAGAACAGGGGCGGGCGAGCTTTCTTT	CSARENRGGRAFF
TRBV7-9	few	TRBD2	TRBJ2-7	TGTGCCAGCAGCGGGAAACAAGCGGGGAGCTCCTACGAGCAGTACTTC	CASSGKQAGSSYEQYF
TRBV7-7	.	.	TRBJ2-1	TGTGCTAGCAGCGCGGGACCTCACAATGAGCAGTTCTTC	CASSAGPHNEQFF
TRBV25-1	.	.	TRBJ1-2	TGTGCCAGCAGTGAATCCAGCATTAACTATGGCTACACCTTC	CASSESSINYGYTF
TRBV4-1	few	.	TRBJ1-1	TGCGCCAGCAGCCAAGGAATGAATACTGAAGCTTTCTTT	CASSQGMNTEAFF
TRBV7-3	many	TRBD2	TRBJ2-1	TGTGCCAGCAGCTCCACTAGCGACCCCTACAATGAGCAGTTCTTC	CASSSTSDPYNEQFF
TRBV21-1	.	.	TRBJ2-7	TGTGCCAGCAGCACTACCGGGACAGGGCCTCCCTACGAGCAGTACTTC	CASSTTGTGPPYEQYF
TRBV5-1	few	.	TRBJ2-3	TGCGCCAGCAGCTCCGGAACAACTAGTATTAGCGGCAGCACAGATACGCAGTATTTT	CASSSGTTSISGSTDTQYF
TRBV5-4	.	.	TRBJ2-5	TGTGCCAGCAGCCAGGGTAGGAAAGAGACCCAGTACTTC	CASSQGRKETQYF
TRBV2	few	.	TRBJ2-1	TGTGCCAGCAGTGACGAGCCCTACAATGAGCAGTTCTTC	CASSDEPYNEQFF
TRBV7-9	few	.	TRBJ1-4	TGTGCCAGCAGCTTAGAAGGAACGAAAGGAGAAAAACTGTTTTTT	CASSLEGTKGEKLFF
TRBV5-1	.	TRBD1	TRBJ1-1	TGCGCCAGCAGCTTTGAGGGACAGGGGGTCACTGAAGCTTTCTTT	CASSFEGQGVTEAFF
TRBV5-1	.	TRBD1	TRBJ1-1	TGCGCCAGCAGCCCGGGGACAGGGGCCCTACTAGAAGCTTTCTTT	CASSPGTGALLEAFF
TRBV6-6	.	.	TRBJ2-5	TGTGCCAGCAGTTACTCGACCCTTTACCAAGAGACCCAGTACTTC	CASSYSTLYQETQYF